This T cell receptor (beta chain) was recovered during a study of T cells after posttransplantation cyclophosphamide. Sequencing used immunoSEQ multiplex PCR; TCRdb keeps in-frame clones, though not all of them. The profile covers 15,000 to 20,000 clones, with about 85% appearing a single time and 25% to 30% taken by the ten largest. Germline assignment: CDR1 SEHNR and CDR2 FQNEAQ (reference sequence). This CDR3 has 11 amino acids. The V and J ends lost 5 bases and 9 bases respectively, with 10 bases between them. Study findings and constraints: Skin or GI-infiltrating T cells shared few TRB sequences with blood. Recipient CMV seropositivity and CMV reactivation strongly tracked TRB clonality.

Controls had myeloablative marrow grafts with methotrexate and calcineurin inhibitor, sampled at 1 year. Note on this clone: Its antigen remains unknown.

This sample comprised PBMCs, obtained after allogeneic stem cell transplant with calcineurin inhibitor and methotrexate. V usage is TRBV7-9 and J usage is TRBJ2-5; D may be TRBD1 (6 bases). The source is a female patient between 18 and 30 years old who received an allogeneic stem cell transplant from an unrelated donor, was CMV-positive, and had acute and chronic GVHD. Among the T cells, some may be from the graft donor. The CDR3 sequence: CASSPGVAQYF. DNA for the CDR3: TGTGCCAGCAGCCCAGGGGTAGCCCAGTACTTC. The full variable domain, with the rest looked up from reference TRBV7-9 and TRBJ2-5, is DTGVSQNPRHKITKRGQNVTFRCDPISEHNRLYWYRQTLGQGPEFLTYFQNEAQLEKSRLLSDRFSAERPKGSFSTLEIQRTEQGDSAMYLCASSPGVAQYFGPGTRLLVL.